This TCR beta chain is drawn from a study of T-cell memory formation after mild COVID-19. V was pared by 0 bases and J by 7 bases, with 1 base of the junction left unmatched. Germline V lookup: CDR1 SGDLS, CDR2 YYNGEE. CDR3 length: 15 residues. From the 5' RACE reads, TCRdb called clonotypes with MiXCR, one entry per CDR3 protein. The sample lists tens of thousands of distinct CDR3 sequences, around 17% seen once, with roughly 30% in the top ten. Source material: PBMCs or a T cell subset sorted from them (not recorded which). This receptor was taken from an adult woman who had mild COVID-19 (a few samples of this study predate the infection). Cell type and time point are not known. This chain connects TRBV9 to TRBJ2-1, with 13 positions matching TRBD2. The CDR3 nucleotides read TGTGCCAGCAGCGTAGCACTAGCGGGGGGGAATGAGCAGTTCTTC. This codes for CASSVALAGGNEQFF.